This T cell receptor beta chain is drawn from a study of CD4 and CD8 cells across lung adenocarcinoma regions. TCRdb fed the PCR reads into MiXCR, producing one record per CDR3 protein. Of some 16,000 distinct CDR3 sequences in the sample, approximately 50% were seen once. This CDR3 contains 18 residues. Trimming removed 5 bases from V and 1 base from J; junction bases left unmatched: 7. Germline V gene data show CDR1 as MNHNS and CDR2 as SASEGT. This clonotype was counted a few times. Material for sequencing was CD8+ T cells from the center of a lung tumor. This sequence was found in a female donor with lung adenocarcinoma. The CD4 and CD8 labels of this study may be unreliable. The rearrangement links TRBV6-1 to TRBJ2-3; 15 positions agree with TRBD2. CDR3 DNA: TGTGCCAGCAGTCGCGGACTAGCGGGAGGGCCTCGCACAGATACGCAGTATTTT. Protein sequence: CASSRGLAGGPRTDTQYF.